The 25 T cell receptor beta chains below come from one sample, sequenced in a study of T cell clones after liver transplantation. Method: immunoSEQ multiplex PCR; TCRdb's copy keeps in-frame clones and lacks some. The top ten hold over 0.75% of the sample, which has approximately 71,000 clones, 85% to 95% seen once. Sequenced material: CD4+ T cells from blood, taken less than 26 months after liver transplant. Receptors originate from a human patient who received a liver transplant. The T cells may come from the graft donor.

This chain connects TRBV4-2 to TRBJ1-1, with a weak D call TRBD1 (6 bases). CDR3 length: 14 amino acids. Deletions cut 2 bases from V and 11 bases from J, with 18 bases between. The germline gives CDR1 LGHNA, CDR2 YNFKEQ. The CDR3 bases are TGTGCCAGCAGCCAAAATCTAAGGGGGGAACTCGCTTTCTTT. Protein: CASSQNLRGELAFF.

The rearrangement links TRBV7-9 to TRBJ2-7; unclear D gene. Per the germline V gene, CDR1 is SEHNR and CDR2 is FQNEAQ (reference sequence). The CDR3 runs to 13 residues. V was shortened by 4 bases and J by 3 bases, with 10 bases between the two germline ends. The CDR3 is CASSSPPGYEQYF. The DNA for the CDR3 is TGTGCCAGCAGCTCCCCTCCGGGCTACGAGCAGTACTTC.

The CDR3 nucleotides read TGTGCCAGCTCACCGGCGGATAGCAATCAGCCCCAGCATTTT. Translated, it gives CASSPADSNQPQHF. This chain links TRBV18 with TRBJ1-5, with unresolved D. Trimming took 3 bases from V and 0 from J, leaving 6 bases between them. CDR1 is KGHSH and CDR2 is LQKENI in the germline V gene. The CDR3 runs to 14 residues.

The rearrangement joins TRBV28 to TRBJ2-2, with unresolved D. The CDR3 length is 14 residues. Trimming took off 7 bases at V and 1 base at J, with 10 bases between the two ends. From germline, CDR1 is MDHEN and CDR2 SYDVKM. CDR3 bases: TGTGCCAGCACCCCCAATATGAACACCGGGGAGCTGTTTTTT. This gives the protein CASTPNMNTGELFF.

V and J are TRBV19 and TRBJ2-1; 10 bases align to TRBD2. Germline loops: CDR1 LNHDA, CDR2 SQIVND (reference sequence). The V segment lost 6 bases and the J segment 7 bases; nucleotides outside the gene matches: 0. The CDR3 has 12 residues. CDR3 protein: CASRLAGNEQFF. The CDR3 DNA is TGTGCCAGTAGACTAGCGGGAAATGAGCAGTTCTTC.

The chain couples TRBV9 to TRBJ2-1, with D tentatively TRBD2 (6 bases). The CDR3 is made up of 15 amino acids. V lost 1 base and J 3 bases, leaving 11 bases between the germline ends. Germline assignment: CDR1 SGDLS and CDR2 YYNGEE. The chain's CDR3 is CASSVWDSDYNEQFF. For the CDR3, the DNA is TGTGCCAGCAGCGTATGGGACTCGGACTACAATGAGCAGTTCTTC.

The CDR3 nucleotides are TGTGCCAGCAGCGTAGACGAGAGTTACTACAATGAGCAGTTCTTC. The encoded protein is CASSVDESYYNEQFF. The chain couples TRBV9 to TRBJ2-1, with D uncertain. CDR3 length equals 15 residues. CDR1 is SGDLS and CDR2 is YYNGEE in the germline V gene. Trimming took off 0 bases at V and 3 bases at J, with 10 bases between the two ends.

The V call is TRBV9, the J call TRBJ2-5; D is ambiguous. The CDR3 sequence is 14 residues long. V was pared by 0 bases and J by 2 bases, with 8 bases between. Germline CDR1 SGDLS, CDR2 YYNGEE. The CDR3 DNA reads TGTGCCAGCAGCGTAGACAGTGCGCAAGAGACCCAGTACTTC. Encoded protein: CASSVDSAQETQYF.

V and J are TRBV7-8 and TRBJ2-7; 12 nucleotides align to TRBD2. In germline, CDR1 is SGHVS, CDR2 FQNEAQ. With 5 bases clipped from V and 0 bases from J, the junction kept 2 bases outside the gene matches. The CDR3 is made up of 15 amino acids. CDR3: CASSPLAGGSYEQYF. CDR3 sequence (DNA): TGTGCCAGCAGCCCACTAGCGGGAGGCTCCTACGAGCAGTACTTC.

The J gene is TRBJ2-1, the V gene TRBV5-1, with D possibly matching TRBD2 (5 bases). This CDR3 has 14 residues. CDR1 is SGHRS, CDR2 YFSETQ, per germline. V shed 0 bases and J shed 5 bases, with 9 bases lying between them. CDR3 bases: TGCGCCAGCAGCTTGGGAGGGCCCCACAATGAGCAGTTCTTC. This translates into CASSLGGPHNEQFF.

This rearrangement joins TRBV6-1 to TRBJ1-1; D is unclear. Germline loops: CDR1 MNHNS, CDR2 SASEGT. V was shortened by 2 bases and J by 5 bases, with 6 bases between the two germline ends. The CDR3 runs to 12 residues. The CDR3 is CASSEYGTEAFF. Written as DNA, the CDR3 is TGTGCCAGCAGTGAATACGGGACTGAAGCTTTCTTT.

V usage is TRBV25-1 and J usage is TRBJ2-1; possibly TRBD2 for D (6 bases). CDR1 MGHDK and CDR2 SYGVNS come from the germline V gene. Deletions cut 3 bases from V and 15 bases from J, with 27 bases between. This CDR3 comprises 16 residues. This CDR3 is CASSEWGGTGNLGRFF. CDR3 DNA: TGTGCCAGCAGTGAGTGGGGCGGGACGGGGAACTTAGGGCGGTTCTTC.

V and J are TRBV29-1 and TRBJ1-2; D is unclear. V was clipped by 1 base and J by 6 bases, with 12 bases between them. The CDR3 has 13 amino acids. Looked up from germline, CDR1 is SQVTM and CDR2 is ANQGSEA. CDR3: CSVEVRREDGYTF. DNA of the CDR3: TGCAGCGTTGAAGTAAGGAGGGAGGATGGCTACACCTTC.

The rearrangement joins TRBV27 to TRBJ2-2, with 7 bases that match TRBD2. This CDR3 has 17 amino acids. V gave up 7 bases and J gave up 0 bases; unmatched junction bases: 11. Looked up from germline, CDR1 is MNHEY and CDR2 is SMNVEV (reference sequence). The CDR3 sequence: CASTGRPAGPNTGELFF. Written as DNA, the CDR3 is TGTGCCAGCACCGGGAGACCAGCGGGGCCGAACACCGGGGAGCTGTTTTTT.

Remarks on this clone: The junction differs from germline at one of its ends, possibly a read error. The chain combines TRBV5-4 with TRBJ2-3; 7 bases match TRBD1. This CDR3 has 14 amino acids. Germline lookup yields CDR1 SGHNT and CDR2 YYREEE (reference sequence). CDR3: CASSLGQNTDTQYF. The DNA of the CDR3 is TGTGCCAGCAGTTTGGGACAGAATACAGATACGCAGTATTTT.

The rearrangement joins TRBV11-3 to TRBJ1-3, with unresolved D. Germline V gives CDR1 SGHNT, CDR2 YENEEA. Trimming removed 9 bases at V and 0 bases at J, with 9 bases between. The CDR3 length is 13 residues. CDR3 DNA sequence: TGTGCCAGTCGACCGACCTCTGGAAACACCATATATTTT. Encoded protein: CASRPTSGNTIYF.

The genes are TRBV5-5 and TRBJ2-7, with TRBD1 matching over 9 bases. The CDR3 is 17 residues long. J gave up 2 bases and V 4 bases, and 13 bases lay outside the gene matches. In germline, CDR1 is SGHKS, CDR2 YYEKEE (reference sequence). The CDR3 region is CASSLLMTGGITYEQYF. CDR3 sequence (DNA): TGTGCCAGCAGCCTTTTAATGACAGGGGGAATCACCTACGAGCAGTACTTC.

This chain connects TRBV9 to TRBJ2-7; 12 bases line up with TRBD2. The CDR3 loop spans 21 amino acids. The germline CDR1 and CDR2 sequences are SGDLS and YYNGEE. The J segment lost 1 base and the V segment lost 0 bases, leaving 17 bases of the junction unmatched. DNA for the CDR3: TGTGCCAGCAGCGTAGCTCCCCCGACTAGCGGGAGTCGTTTTGATTCCTACGAGCAGTACTTC. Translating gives CASSVAPPTSGSRFDSYEQYF.

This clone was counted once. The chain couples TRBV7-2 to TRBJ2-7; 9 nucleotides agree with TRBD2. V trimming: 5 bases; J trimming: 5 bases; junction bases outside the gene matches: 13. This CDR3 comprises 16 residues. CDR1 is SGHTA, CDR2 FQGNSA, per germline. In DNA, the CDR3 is TGTGCCAGCAGCGCCTCGGGACTAGCAATTCCCCACGAGCAGTACTTC. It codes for CASSASGLAIPHEQYF.

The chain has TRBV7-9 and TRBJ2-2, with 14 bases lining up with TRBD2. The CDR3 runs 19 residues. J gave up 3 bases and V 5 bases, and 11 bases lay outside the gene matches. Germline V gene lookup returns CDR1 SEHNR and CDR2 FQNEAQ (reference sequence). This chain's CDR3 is CASSQITGTSGSHTGELFF. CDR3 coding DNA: TGTGCCAGCAGCCAAATCACCGGGACTAGCGGGAGTCACACCGGGGAGCTGTTTTTT.

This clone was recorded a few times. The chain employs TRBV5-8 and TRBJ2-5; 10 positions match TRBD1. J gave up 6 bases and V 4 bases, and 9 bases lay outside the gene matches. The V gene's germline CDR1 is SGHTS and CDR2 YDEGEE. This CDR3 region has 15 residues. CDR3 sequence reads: CASSLWTGGGKTQYF. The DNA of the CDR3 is TGTGCCAGCAGCCTCTGGACAGGGGGTGGGAAGACCCAGTACTTC.

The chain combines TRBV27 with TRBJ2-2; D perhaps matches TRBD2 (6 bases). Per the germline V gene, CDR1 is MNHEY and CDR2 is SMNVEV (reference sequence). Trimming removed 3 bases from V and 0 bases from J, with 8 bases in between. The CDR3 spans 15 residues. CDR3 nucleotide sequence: TGTGCCAGCAGTTTTCAGCGGGCGAACACCGGGGAGCTGTTTTTT. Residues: CASSFQRANTGELFF.

As DNA, the CDR3 is TGTGCCAGCAGTGGCGTGGGAGAGGAGCAGTTCTTC. Translating gives CASSGVGEEQFF. This chain joins TRBV2 and TRBJ2-1; maybe TRBD2 (5 bases). CDR1 is SNHLY, CDR2 FYNNEI, per germline. The CDR3 contains 12 residues. The germline V and J ends were trimmed by 4 bases and 10 bases, with 11 bases remaining between them.

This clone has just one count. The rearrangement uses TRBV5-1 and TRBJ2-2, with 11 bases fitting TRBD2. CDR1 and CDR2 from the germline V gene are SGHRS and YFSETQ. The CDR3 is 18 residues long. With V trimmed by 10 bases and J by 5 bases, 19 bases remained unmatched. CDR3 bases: TGCGCCCCTAGTACGACTAGCGGGAAGTGGATAAGGACCGGGGAGCTGTTTTTT. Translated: CAPSTTSGKWIRTGELFF.

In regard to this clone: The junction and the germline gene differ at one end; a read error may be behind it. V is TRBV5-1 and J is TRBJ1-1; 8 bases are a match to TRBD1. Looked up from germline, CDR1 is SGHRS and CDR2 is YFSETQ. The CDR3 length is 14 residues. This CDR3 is CASSEPGQDTGAFF. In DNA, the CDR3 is TGCGCCAGCAGCGAACCGGGACAGGACACTGGAGCTTTCTTT.